This T cell receptor beta chain was observed in a study of blood T cell repertoires in COVID-19. This clone has more than one count but fewer than ten. From germline, CDR1 is SNHLY and CDR2 FYNNEI. V was cut by 8 bases and J by 5 bases, with 13 bases left in between. The CDR3 sequence is 13 residues long. In the study's own analysis: Amplifying reference gene primers gave estimates of nucleated cell counts. TCRdb's table, derived via immunoSEQ multiplex PCR, lists solely in-frame clones and lacks some. Clone size and the V and J calls come from that table; the DNA yielded D and trimming. Of 200,000 to 300,000 clones listed, over 80% are singletons.

The sequence was collected from a middle-aged woman who had been exposed to COVID-19. The chain joins TRBV2 to TRBJ1-5; D ambiguous. Sequencing was performed on PBMCs or T cells enriched from blood (not recorded which). The CDR3 reads CASGLSFYQPQHF. CDR3 sequence (DNA): TGTGCCAGCGGACTCTCTTTTTATCAGCCCCAGCATTTT.